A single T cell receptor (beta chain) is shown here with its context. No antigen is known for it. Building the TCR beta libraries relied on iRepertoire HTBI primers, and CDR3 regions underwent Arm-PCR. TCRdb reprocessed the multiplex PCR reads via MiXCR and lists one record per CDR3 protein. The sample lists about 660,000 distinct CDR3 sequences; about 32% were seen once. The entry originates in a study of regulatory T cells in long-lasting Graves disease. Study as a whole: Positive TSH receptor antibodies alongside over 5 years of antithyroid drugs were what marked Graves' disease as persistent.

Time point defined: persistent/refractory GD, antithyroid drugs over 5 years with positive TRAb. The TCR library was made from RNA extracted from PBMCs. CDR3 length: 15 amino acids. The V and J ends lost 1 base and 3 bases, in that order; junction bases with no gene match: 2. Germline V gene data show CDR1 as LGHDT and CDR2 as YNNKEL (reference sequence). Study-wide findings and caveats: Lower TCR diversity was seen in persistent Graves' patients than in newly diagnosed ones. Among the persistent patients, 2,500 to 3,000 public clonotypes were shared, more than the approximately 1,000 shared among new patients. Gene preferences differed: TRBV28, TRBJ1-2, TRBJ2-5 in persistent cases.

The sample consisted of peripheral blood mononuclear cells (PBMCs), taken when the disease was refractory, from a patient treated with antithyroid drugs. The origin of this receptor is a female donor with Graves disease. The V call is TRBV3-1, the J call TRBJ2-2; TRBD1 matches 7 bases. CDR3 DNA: TGTGCCAGCAGCCAAGGGGACAGAGACACCGGGGAGCTGTTTTTT. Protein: CASSQGDRDTGELFF.